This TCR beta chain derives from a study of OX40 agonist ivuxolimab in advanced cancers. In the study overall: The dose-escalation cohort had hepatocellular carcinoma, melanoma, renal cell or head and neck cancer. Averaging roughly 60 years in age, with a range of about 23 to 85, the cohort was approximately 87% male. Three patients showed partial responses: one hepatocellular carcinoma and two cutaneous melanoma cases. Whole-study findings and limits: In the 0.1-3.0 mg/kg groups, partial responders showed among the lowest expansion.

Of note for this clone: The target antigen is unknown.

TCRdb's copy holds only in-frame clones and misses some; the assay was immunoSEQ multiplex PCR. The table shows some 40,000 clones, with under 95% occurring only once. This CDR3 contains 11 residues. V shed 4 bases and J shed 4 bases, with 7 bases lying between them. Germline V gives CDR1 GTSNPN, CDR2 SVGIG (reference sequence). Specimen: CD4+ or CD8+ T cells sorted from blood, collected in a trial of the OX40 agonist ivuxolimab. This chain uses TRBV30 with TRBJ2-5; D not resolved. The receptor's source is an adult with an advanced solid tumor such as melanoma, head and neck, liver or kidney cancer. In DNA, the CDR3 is TGTGCCTGGATGGGGTTAGAGACCCAGTACTTC. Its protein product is CAWMGLETQYF.